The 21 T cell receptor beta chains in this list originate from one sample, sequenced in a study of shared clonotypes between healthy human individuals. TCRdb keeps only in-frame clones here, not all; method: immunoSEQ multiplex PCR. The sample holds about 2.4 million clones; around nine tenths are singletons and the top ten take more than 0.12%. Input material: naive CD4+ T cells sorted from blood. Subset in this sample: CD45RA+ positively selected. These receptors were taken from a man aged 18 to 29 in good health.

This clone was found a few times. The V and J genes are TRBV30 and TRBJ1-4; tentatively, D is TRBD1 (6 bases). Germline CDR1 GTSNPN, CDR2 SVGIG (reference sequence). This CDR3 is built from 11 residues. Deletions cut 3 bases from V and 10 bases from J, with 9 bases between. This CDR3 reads CAWSQGGKLFF. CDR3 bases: TGTGCCTGGAGCCAAGGGGGAAAACTGTTTTTT.

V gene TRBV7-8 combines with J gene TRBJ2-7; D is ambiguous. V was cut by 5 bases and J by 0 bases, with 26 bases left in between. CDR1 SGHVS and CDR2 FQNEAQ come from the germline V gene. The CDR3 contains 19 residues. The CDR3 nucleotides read TGTGCCAGCAGCGCTAGTCCCATCAAGTCAGACCCGAGCTCCTACGAGCAGTACTTC. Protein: CASSASPIKSDPSSYEQYF. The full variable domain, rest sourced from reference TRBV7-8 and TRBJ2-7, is GAGVSQSPRYKVAKRGQDVALRCDPISGHVSLFWYQQALGQGPEFLTYFQNEAQLDKSGLPSDRFFAERPEGSVSTLKIQRTQQEDSAVYLCASSASPIKSDPSSYEQYFGPGTRLTVT.

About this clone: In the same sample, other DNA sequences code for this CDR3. CDR3 region: CASRGQGPYEQYF. In DNA form, the CDR3 reads TGTGCCAGCAGGGGACAAGGACCCTACGAGCAGTACTTC. The gene calls are TRBV6-1 and TRBJ2-7; D is perhaps TRBD1 (6 bases). The CDR3 contains 13 residues. Between the trimmed V and J ends, which lost 6 bases and 2 bases, there was a span of 11 bases. In germline, CDR1 is MNHNS, CDR2 SASEGT.

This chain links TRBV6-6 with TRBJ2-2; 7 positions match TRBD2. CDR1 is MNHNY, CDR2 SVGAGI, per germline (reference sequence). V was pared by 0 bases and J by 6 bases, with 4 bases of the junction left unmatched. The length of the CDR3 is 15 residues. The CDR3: CASSYSTSSAGELFF. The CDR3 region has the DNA TGTGCCAGCAGTTACTCGACTAGCTCGGCCGGGGAGCTGTTTTTT.

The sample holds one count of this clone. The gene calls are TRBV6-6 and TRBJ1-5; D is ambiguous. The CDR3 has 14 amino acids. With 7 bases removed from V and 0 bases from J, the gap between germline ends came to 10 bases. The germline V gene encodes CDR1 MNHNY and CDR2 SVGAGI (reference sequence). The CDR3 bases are TGTGCCAGCACCCAGACATATAGCAATCAGCCCCAGCATTTT. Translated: CASTQTYSNQPQHF.

Here the CDR3 DNA reads TGTGCCAGCAGCTTAGGGTCGGTGACCCAAGAGACCCAGTACTTC. Encoded protein: CASSLGSVTQETQYF. This sequence joins TRBV11-2 and TRBJ2-5, with D unresolved. The CDR3 consists of 15 residues. Germline CDR1 is SGHAT and CDR2 is FQNNGV. V gave up 1 base and J gave up 1 base, with 10 bases separating them.

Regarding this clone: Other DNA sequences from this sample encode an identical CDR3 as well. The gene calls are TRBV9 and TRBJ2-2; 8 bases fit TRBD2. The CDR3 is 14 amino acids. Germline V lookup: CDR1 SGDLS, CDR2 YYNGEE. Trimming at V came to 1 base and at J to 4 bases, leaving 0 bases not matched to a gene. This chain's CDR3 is CASSVSGGTGELFF. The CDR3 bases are TGTGCCAGCAGCGTAAGCGGGGGCACCGGGGAGCTGTTTTTT.

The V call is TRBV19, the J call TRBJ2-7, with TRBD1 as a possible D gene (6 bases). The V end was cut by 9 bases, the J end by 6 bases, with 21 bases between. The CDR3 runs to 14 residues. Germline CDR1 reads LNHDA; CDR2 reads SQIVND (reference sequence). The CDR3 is CASRKAGDLGEQYF. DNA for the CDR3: TGTGCCAGCCGTAAAGCAGGGGACCTTGGCGAGCAGTACTTC. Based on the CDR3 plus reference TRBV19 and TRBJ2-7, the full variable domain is DGGITQSPKYLFRKEGQNVTLSCEQNLNHDAMYWYRQDPGQGLRLIYYSQIVNDFQKGDIAEGYSVSREKKESFPLTVTSAQKNPTAFYLCASRKAGDLGEQYFGPGTRLTVT.

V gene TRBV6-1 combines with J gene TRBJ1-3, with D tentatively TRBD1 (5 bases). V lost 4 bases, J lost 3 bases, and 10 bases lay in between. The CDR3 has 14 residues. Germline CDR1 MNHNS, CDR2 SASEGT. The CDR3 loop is CASSVAGNGNTIYF. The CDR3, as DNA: TGTGCCAGCAGTGTCGCAGGGAATGGAAACACCATATATTTT.

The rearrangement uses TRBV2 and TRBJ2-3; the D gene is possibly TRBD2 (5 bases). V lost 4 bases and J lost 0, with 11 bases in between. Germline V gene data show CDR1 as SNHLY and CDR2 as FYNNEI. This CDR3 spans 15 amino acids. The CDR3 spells CASSVEGISTDTQYF. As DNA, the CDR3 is TGTGCCAGCAGTGTCGAGGGAATTAGCACAGATACGCAGTATTTT.

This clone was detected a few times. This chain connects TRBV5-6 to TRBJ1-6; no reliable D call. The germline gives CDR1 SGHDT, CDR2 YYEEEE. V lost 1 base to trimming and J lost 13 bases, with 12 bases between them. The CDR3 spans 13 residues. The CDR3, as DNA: TGTGCCAGCAGCTTGTTGGCGGTGGGTCCCCTCCACTTT. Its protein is CASSLLAVGPLHF.

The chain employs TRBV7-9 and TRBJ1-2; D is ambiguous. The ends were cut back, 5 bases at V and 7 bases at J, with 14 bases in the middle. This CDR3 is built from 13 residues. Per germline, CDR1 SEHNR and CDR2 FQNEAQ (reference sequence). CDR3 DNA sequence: TGTGCCAGCAGCCCCAGCGGGGTTGGTGGCTACACCTTC. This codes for CASSPSGVGGYTF.

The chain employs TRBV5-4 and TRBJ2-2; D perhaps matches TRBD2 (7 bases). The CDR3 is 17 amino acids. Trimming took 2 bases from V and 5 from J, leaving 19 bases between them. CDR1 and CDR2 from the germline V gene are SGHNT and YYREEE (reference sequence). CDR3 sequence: CASSFLGGPRETGELFF. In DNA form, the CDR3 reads TGTGCCAGCAGCTTCCTTGGGGGGCCGCGGGAGACCGGGGAGCTGTTTTTT.

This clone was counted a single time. The CDR3 region has the DNA TGTGCCAGCCGCCTTAAAGAAACTAGCAATCAGCCCCAGCATTTT. Translated, it gives CASRLKETSNQPQHF. The chain recombines TRBV6-6 with TRBJ1-5; no clear D. Germline V gene sequence: CDR1 MNHNY, CDR2 SVGAGI (reference sequence). The CDR3 runs 15 residues. Trimming took 8 bases from V and 0 from J, leaving 14 bases between them.

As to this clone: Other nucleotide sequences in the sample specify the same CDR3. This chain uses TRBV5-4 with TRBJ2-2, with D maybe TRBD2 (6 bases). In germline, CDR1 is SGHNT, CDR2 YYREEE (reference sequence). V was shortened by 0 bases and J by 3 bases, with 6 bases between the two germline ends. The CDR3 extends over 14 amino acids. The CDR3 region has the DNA TGTGCCAGCAGCTTGGGCGGGGACACCGGGGAGCTGTTTTTT. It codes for CASSLGGDTGELFF.

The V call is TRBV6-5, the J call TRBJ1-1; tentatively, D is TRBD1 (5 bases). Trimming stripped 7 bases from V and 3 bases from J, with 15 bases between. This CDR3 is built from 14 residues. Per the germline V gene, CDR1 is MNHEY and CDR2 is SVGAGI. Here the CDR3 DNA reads TGTGCCAGCACACGAGGGGTGGGTTACACTGAAGCTTTCTTT. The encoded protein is CASTRGVGYTEAFF.

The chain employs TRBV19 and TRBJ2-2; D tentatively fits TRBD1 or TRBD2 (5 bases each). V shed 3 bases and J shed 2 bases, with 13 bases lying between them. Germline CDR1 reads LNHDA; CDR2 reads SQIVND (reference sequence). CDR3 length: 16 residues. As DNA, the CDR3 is TGTGCCAGTAGTATGACGGGGACGGCTAACACCGGGGAGCTGTTTTTT. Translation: CASSMTGTANTGELFF.

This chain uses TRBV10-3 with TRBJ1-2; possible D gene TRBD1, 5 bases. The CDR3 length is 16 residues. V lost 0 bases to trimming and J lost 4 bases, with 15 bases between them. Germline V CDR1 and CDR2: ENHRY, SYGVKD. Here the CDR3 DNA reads TGTGCCATCAGTGAGTCGTCAGGGCGTCTCTTCTATGGCTACACCTTC. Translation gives CAISESSGRLFYGYTF.

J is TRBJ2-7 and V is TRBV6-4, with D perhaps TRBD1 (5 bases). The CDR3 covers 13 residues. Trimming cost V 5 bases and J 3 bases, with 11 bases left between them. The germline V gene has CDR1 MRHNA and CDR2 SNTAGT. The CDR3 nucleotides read TGTGCCAGCAGTCTGGGGCCGAACTACGAGCAGTACTTC. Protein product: CASSLGPNYEQYF.

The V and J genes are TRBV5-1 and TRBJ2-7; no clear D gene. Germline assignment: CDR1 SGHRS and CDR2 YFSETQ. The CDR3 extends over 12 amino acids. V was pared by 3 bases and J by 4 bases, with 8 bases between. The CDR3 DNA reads TGCGCCAGCAGCTCAGACTGGTACGAGCAGTACTTC. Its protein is CASSSDWYEQYF.

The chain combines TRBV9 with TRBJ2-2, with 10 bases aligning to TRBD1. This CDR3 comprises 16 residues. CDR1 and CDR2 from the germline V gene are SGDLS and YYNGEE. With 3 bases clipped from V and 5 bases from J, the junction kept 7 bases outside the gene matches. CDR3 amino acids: CASSARQGAGTGELFF. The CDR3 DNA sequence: TGTGCCAGCAGCGCTAGACAGGGGGCAGGAACCGGGGAGCTGTTTTTT.